Shown below are 16 T cell receptor beta chains from a single sample sequenced in a study of blood T cell repertoires in COVID-19. Produced via immunoSEQ multiplex PCR; TCRdb's table is partial and in-frame only. Of approximately 200,000 clones listed, approximately 90% were seen once; the top ten hold approximately 1.1%. Sequencing was performed on PBMCs or T cells enriched from blood (not recorded which). The receptors derive from a young man who had recovered from COVID-19.

The gene calls are TRBV5-4 and TRBJ1-6; D not resolved. This CDR3 has 14 amino acids. V was cut by 1 base and J by 5 bases, with 7 bases left in between. The germline V gene has CDR1 SGHNT and CDR2 YYREEE (reference sequence). CDR3 sequence reads: CASSLLQNNSPLHF. The CDR3 DNA reads as TGTGCCAGCAGCTTGTTACAGAATAATTCACCCCTCCACTTT.

This sequence joins TRBV19 and TRBJ2-1; D perhaps matches TRBD2 (6 bases). V lost 2 bases, J lost 5 bases, and 13 bases lay in between. The V gene's germline CDR1 is LNHDA and CDR2 SQIVND (reference sequence). This CDR3 is built from 15 residues. The CDR3 region is CASSILGREDNEQFF. Written as DNA, the CDR3 is TGTGCCAGTAGTATACTTGGGCGGGAAGACAATGAGCAGTTCTTC.

The chain carries TRBV15 and TRBJ1-5, with 9 bases that match TRBD1. The germline CDR1 and CDR2 sequences are LNHNV and YYDKDF (reference sequence). CDR3 length equals 16 residues. Trimming took 3 bases from V and 4 from J; bases not matched to a gene: 7. The DNA for the CDR3 is TGTGCCACCAGCAGTGGTGGGACAGGGATAAATCAGCCCCAGCATTTT. Translation: CATSSGGTGINQPQHF.

The rearrangement uses TRBV9 and TRBJ1-1, with 7 bases lining up with TRBD1. The germline CDR1 and CDR2 sequences are SGDLS and YYNGEE. V trimming: 4 bases; J trimming: 7 bases; junction bases outside the gene matches: 7. CDR3 length: 13 residues. This CDR3 is CASSRGQEGEAFF. In DNA form, the CDR3 reads TGTGCCAGCAGCCGAGGACAGGAGGGTGAAGCTTTCTTT.

This rearrangement joins TRBV9 to TRBJ2-1; TRBD2 agrees at 14 bases. The ends lost 0 bases at V and 5 bases at J; junction bases unmatched: 4. This CDR3 has 17 amino acids. Germline values: CDR1 SGDLS, CDR2 YYNGEE. The CDR3 loop reads CASSVERTSGGHNEQFF. Written as DNA, the CDR3 is TGTGCCAGCAGCGTAGAGAGGACTAGCGGGGGGCACAATGAGCAGTTCTTC.

Note on this clone: This sample includes further DNA sequences coding for the same CDR3. This chain uses TRBV2 with TRBJ2-1; D is uncertain. Germline CDR1 and CDR2: SNHLY and FYNNEI. The CDR3 contains 12 residues. The germline V and J ends were trimmed by 4 bases and 4 bases, with 5 bases remaining between them. This CDR3 reads CASSAGYNEQFF. DNA for the CDR3: TGTGCCAGCAGTGCCGGGTACAATGAGCAGTTCTTC.

The gene calls are TRBV5-1 and TRBJ1-6; 10 nucleotides align to TRBD1. Looked up from germline, CDR1 is SGHRS and CDR2 is YFSETQ. This CDR3 contains 17 residues. Trimming removed 4 bases from V and 9 bases from J; junction bases left unmatched: 13. The CDR3 sequence: CASSLLPGQGITSPLHF. The CDR3 DNA follows: TGCGCCAGCAGCCTGCTCCCGGGACAGGGGATAACTTCACCCCTCCACTTT.

V is TRBV10-3 and J is TRBJ2-7; 7 nucleotides match TRBD1. Germline V gives CDR1 ENHRY, CDR2 SYGVKD. With 7 bases clipped from V and 5 bases from J, the junction kept 11 bases outside the gene matches. This CDR3 is 14 amino acids long. Here the CDR3 DNA reads TGTGCCATCAATCCTGACAGGGACGGCCACGAGCAGTACTTC. This gives the protein CAINPDRDGHEQYF.

This chain links TRBV5-8 with TRBJ2-7; TRBD1 is a possible D gene (6 bases). V shed 0 bases and J shed 6 bases, with 13 bases lying between them. The germline CDR1 and CDR2 sequences are SGHTS and YDEGEE. The CDR3 runs 14 residues. The CDR3 DNA is TGTGCCAGCAGCTTGGTAATGGGGGCGGCCGAGCAGTACTTC. It encodes CASSLVMGAAEQYF.

The J gene is TRBJ1-2, the V gene TRBV3-1 (or the pseudogene TRBV3-2); weak D call: TRBD1 (5 bases). CDR3 length: 15 amino acids. V lost 0 bases and J lost 4, with 12 bases in between. Germline CDR1 reads LGHDT; CDR2 reads YNNKEL (reference sequence). The CDR3 is CASSQEWGDFYGYTF. The CDR3 region has the DNA TGTGCCAGCAGCCAAGAATGGGGGGATTTCTATGGCTACACCTTC.

The chain is built from TRBV4-3 and TRBJ2-5; 7 positions agree with TRBD2. The CDR3 runs 15 residues. J gave up 4 bases and V 4 bases, and 9 bases lay outside the gene matches. The germline CDR1 and CDR2 sequences are LGHNA and YSLEER. Here the CDR3 reads CASSPMGGTSETQYF. The CDR3 bases are TGCGCCAGCAGCCCCATGGGGGGGACTTCAGAGACCCAGTACTTC.

The V call is TRBV10-3, the J call TRBJ2-3; 13 nucleotides align to TRBD2. Per germline, CDR1 ENHRY and CDR2 SYGVKD. The CDR3 totals 16 residues. V shed 6 bases, J shed 2 bases, and the junction held 5 bases outside the gene matches. This chain's CDR3 is CAIRGLAGRTTDTQYF. Here the CDR3 DNA reads TGTGCCATCAGGGGACTAGCGGGGAGGACCACAGATACGCAGTATTTT.

The chain combines TRBV24-1 with TRBJ2-2, with a weak D call TRBD1 (5 bases). Germline CDR1 KGHDR, CDR2 SFDVKD. This CDR3 has 14 residues. Deletions cut 6 bases from V and 5 bases from J, with 12 bases between. The CDR3 here is CATSLGQKTGELFF. CDR3 nucleotides: TGTGCCACCAGTCTAGGACAAAAGACCGGGGAGCTGTTTTTT.

The chain carries TRBV5-4 and TRBJ2-2; D is ambiguous. Germline lookup yields CDR1 SGHNT and CDR2 YYREEE (reference sequence). The V gene lost 0 bases and the J gene lost 3 bases, with 6 bases spanning the gap. The CDR3 length is 14 residues. CDR3 bases: TGTGCCAGCAGCTTGGTACAGTACACCGGGGAGCTGTTTTTT. It is translated as CASSLVQYTGELFF.

For the CDR3, the DNA is TGTGCCAGCAGTCCCATGAGGGTTGGCGAAAAACTGTTTTTT. It encodes CASSPMRVGEKLFF. The chain recombines TRBV25-1 with TRBJ1-4; D is undetermined. The CDR3 spans 14 residues. V dropped 5 bases and J dropped 8 bases, with 15 bases sitting between them. Germline CDR1 reads MGHDK; CDR2 reads SYGVNS.

This clone was detected a few times. This chain links TRBV18 with TRBJ2-1, with 7 bases lining up with TRBD2. V was pared by 3 bases and J by 4 bases, with 3 bases of the junction left unmatched. CDR1 KGHSH and CDR2 LQKENI come from the germline V gene. This CDR3 has 14 residues. The CDR3: CASSPAGVYNEQFF. The DNA of the CDR3 is TGTGCCAGCTCACCGGCGGGGGTTTACAATGAGCAGTTCTTC.